A single sample gave rise to the 21 T cell receptor beta chains below, sequenced in a study of beta chain features in type 1 diabetes. Study-wide results and limits: Type 1 diabetes patients had moderately but significantly shorter TCRB CDR3s in all four CD4+ subsets.

Expressed TCRB transcripts were sequenced because the entire RNA isolate underwent reverse transcription. TCRdb keeps only in-frame clones here, not all; method: immunoSEQ multiplex PCR. The sample yields a few hundred thousand clones, 9.6% seen once. Their antigens are not known. The specimen was central memory CD4+ T cells from blood. All receptors derive from a man younger than 40 with type 1 diabetes.

Points on this clone: A much bigger clone sits one base away, suggesting this may be a read error. Other DNA sequences of this sample code for an identical CDR3. This sequence joins TRBV7-3 and TRBJ2-7, with 7 bases that match TRBD2. The CDR3 length is 17 residues. Germline V gene lookup returns CDR1 SGHTA and CDR2 FQGTGA. The V gene end was trimmed by 4 bases and the J gene end by 6 bases; junction bases not matched to a gene: 18. The CDR3 reads CASSSGGMVGWNSEQYF. The CDR3 DNA reads TGTGCCAGCAGCTCCGGGGGGATGGTCGGGTGGAATTCCGAGCAGTACTTC.

Ten or more counts support this clone. V and J are TRBV10-3 and TRBJ1-1; D may be TRBD1 (6 bases). CDR1 is ENHRY and CDR2 is SYGVKD in the germline V gene. With 3 bases removed from V and 4 bases from J, the gap between germline ends came to 12 bases. The CDR3 consists of 14 residues. For the CDR3, the DNA is TGTGCCATCAGTGAACAGGGATCTAGCACTGAAGCTTTCTTT. Encoded protein: CAISEQGSSTEAFF.

The chain uses TRBV29-1 and TRBJ2-1, with D maybe TRBD1 (6 bases). Per germline, CDR1 SQVTM and CDR2 ANQGSEA. Trimming took off 3 bases at V and 9 bases at J, with 18 bases between the two ends. The CDR3 spans 14 residues. CDR3 region: CSVDQGTRPGEQFF. The CDR3 region has the DNA TGCAGCGTTGATCAGGGGACCCGTCCGGGTGAGCAGTTCTTC.

This clone occurred a few times. The chain combines TRBV30 with TRBJ1-3; tentative D call: TRBD1 (6 bases). Trimming removed 2 bases from V and 2 bases from J, with 7 bases in between. The CDR3 is 13 amino acids. Germline CDR1 reads GTSNPN; CDR2 reads SVGIG (reference sequence). The CDR3 here is CAWSRTAGNTIYF. Here the CDR3 DNA reads TGTGCCTGGAGTAGGACAGCTGGAAACACCATATATTTT.

The table lists this clone with a few counts. The chain uses TRBV5-1 and TRBJ2-1, with 8 bases lining up with TRBD2. Germline CDR1 and CDR2: SGHRS and YFSETQ. The trim removed 3 bases at V and 0 bases at J, leaving 2 bases unmatched. This CDR3 region has 15 residues. This CDR3 is CASSSGGTSYNEQFF. DNA for the CDR3: TGCGCCAGCAGCTCGGGGGGGACCTCCTACAATGAGCAGTTCTTC.

This clone was found a few times. Other nucleotide sequences in the sample specify the same CDR3. The chain carries TRBV9 and TRBJ2-7, with TRBD2 identical over 12 bases. The CDR3 is 15 amino acids. V shed 0 bases and J 3 bases; nucleotides not matched to a gene: 1. Germline V CDR1 and CDR2: SGDLS, YYNGEE. CDR3 amino acids: CASSVGTSGNYEQYF. The CDR3 DNA sequence: TGTGCCAGCAGCGTAGGGACTAGCGGGAACTACGAGCAGTACTTC.

CDR3 bases: TGCGCCAGCAGCTTATCGGGGCAGGGGTACACCGGGGAGCTGTTTTTT. Encoded protein: CASSLSGQGYTGELFF. The chain is built from TRBV5-1 and TRBJ2-2; possibly TRBD1 for D (6 bases). The CDR3 sequence is 16 residues long. Germline values: CDR1 SGHRS, CDR2 YFSETQ. Between the trimmed V and J ends, which lost 2 bases and 3 bases, there was a span of 14 bases.

This clone turned up a few times. No DNA is shown, since the ends of the CDR3 on it are uncertain; the CDR3 is the one TCRdb lists. The chain employs TRBV11-1 and TRBJ2-3; TRBD1 is taken as the D call from the table, unchecked against the DNA. The CDR3 is 13 amino acids long, termini counted. Germline lookup yields CDR1 SGHAT and CDR2 FQDESV (reference sequence). The CDR3 protein is CASSLVGTGNSYF.

The V gene is TRBV7-2, the J gene TRBJ2-3; 9 bases map to TRBD2. The V segment lost 5 bases and the J segment 6 bases; nucleotides outside the gene matches: 12. Germline V gene data show CDR1 as SGHTA and CDR2 as FQGNSA. CDR3 length: 16 amino acids. The CDR3 loop is CASSPSGNTRGDTQYF. In nucleotides, the CDR3 is TGTGCCAGCAGCCCTAGCGGGAACACAAGGGGGGATACGCAGTATTTT.

This clone was recorded at least ten times. V is TRBV15 and J is TRBJ1-4; unclear D gene. From germline, CDR1 is LNHNV and CDR2 YYDKDF (reference sequence). This CDR3 comprises 13 residues. Trimming took off 0 bases at V and 6 bases at J, with 5 bases between the two ends. The CDR3 loop reads CATSRDEDEKLFF. The CDR3 region has the DNA TGTGCCACCAGCAGAGATGAGGATGAAAAACTGTTTTTT.

This clone has just a few counts. V gene TRBV5-5 combines with J gene TRBJ2-5, with 10 bases matching TRBD2. CDR3 size: 16 residues. The V gene's germline CDR1 is SGHKS and CDR2 YYEKEE (reference sequence). V gave up 4 bases and J gave up 2 bases; unmatched junction bases: 8. The CDR3 region has the DNA TGTGCCAGCAGCAGAGGACTAGCGGTCGAACAAGAGACCCAGTACTTC. Amino acid sequence: CASSRGLAVEQETQYF.

This clone was recorded at least ten times. The V call is TRBV28, the J call TRBJ2-7; TRBD2 matches 10 bases. The ends lost 7 bases at V and 6 bases at J; junction bases unmatched: 9. CDR1 MDHEN and CDR2 SYDVKM come from the germline V gene. The CDR3 spans 14 residues. Written as DNA, the CDR3 is TGTGCCAGCACTCTAGCGGGAGTTCACGGCGAGCAGTACTTC. Encoded protein: CASTLAGVHGEQYF.

The chain carries TRBV7-2 and TRBJ2-7; a weak D match, TRBD2 (5 bases). Germline V gives CDR1 SGHTA, CDR2 FQGNSA. V lost 3 bases and J 8 bases, leaving 11 bases between the germline ends. This CDR3 has 12 residues. CDR3 coding DNA: TGTGCCAGCAGCTTCTCCCTAGCACAGCAGTACTTC. The encoded protein is CASSFSLAQQYF.

As concerns this clone: The conserved phenylalanine or tryptophan is not found at the CDR3 terminus, so this likely reflects a read error. V and J are TRBV20-1 and TRBJ1-1, with unresolved D. Germline CDR1 is DFQATT and CDR2 is SNEGSKA (reference sequence). There are 11 residues in the CDR3. The CDR3 bases are TGTAGTGCCGCGGACCTCGGTGAAGCTTTCCTT. It encodes CSAADLGEAFL.

This chain uses TRBV11-1 with TRBJ2-2; D tentatively reads TRBD1 or TRBD2 (5 bases each). CDR3 length: 15 amino acids. Deletions cut 5 bases from V and 5 bases from J, with 15 bases between. In germline, CDR1 is SGHAT, CDR2 FQDESV (reference sequence). The CDR3 DNA reads as TGTGCCAGCAGCCCCAGACAGTCGGGGACCGGGGAGCTGTTTTTT. This sequence encodes CASSPRQSGTGELFF.

In its sample, this clone was seen a few times. This sequence joins TRBV11-1 and TRBJ2-1; 12 nucleotides match TRBD2. Germline CDR1 and CDR2: SGHAT and FQDESV (reference sequence). This CDR3 has 18 residues. After removal of 4 bases from V and 1 base from J, the junction contained 8 bases not matched to a gene. In nucleotides, the CDR3 is TGTGCCAGCAGCTCTAGCGGGAGGGCCGTGGCATCCTACAATGAGCAGTTCTTC. Amino acid sequence: CASSSSGRAVASYNEQFF.

The V gene is TRBV30, the J gene TRBJ1-1; D is ambiguous. The CDR3 has 13 amino acids. The germline V gene encodes CDR1 GTSNPN and CDR2 SVGIG (reference sequence). Trimming took off 0 bases at V and 1 base at J, with 6 bases between the two ends. Here the CDR3 reads CAWSVLENTEAFF. CDR3 DNA: TGTGCCTGGAGTGTTTTGGAGAACACTGAAGCTTTCTTT.

At least ten counts were recorded for this clone. The V gene is TRBV7-3, the J gene TRBJ1-3; TRBD1 matches at 7 bases. Germline V lookup: CDR1 SGHTA, CDR2 FQGTGA. Germline trimming cut 6 bases from V and 5 bases from J; bases unmatched to any gene: 1. The CDR3 is 12 residues long. CDR3 DNA sequence: TGTGCCAGCAGGGACAGGAGAAACACCATATATTTT. Residues: CASRDRRNTIYF.

The chain couples TRBV28 to TRBJ2-1; D unresolved. From germline, CDR1 is MDHEN and CDR2 SYDVKM. Trimming removed 3 bases from V and 1 base from J, with 19 bases in between. This CDR3 contains 18 residues. Written as DNA, the CDR3 is TGTGCCAGCAGTTTCGGCGGTTCGTCCCAAGGTTCCTACAATGAGCAGTTCTTC. The encoded protein is CASSFGGSSQGSYNEQFF.

This clone was seen a single time. This sample includes further DNA sequences coding for the same CDR3. The chain is built from TRBV5-1 and TRBJ2-2, with 11 bases that match TRBD1. Per the germline V gene, CDR1 is SGHRS and CDR2 is YFSETQ. The CDR3 has 15 amino acids. The V and J ends lost 2 bases and 4 bases, in that order; junction bases with no gene match: 1. The CDR3 sequence is CASSFGQGATGELFF. CDR3 nucleotide sequence: TGCGCCAGCAGCTTCGGACAGGGGGCCACCGGGGAGCTGTTTTTT. Using reference TRBV5-1 and TRBJ2-2 for the parts outside the CDR3, the full variable domain is KAGVTQTPRYLIKTRGQQVTLSCSPISGHRSVSWYQQTPGQGLQFLFEYFSETQRNKGNFPGRFSGRQFSNSRSEMNVSTLELGDSALYLCASSFGQGATGELFFGEGSRLTVL.

A word on this clone: The sample carries other DNA sequences with the same CDR3. The V and J genes are TRBV7-9 and TRBJ1-1; D not resolved. The CDR3 runs to 13 residues. Trimming left V 2 bases short and J 3 bases short, with 7 bases between. CDR1 and CDR2 from the germline V gene are SEHNR and FQNEAQ (reference sequence). The CDR3 is CASSLSGYTEAFF. The CDR3 DNA sequence: TGTGCCAGCAGCTTAAGCGGGTACACTGAAGCTTTCTTT.